The 4 T cell receptor beta chains given below trace back to one sample, sequenced in a study of blood T cells in healthy people across ages (dated by TCRdb to 2013 to 2016). Preparation of the library involved 5' RACE. TCRdb shows the sequencer as Illumina HiSeq 2500. A second PCR of roughly 7 to 12 cycles was performed with a sample-barcoded 5' primer and a J-beta primer mix. TCRdb trimmed public reads at Q25 via fastp, called clones via MiXCR and kept in-frame beta chains. Every distinct CDR3 protein forms one entry, paired with its most common genes and DNA. Counted in this sample were about a million distinct CDR3 sequences; 35% to 40% of them appeared once. Jointly, the top ten make up about an eighth of the sample. Sequencing used blood. Receptors were obtained from a man aged 18 to 30 in good health.

This chain's CDR3 is CASIRKGADRGTEAFF. The DNA for the CDR3 is TGTGCCAGCATTCGAAAGGGTGCGGACAGGGGAACTGAAGCTTTCTTT. The chain carries TRBV6-2 or TRBV6-3 and TRBJ1-1; 9 bases map to TRBD1. This CDR3 comprises 16 residues. CDR1 is MNHEY and CDR2 is SVGEGT in the germline V gene. Germline trimming cut 7 bases from V and 5 bases from J; bases unmatched to any gene: 14.

The chain employs TRBV12-3 or TRBV12-4 and TRBJ2-1; D is unclear. V was trimmed by 2 bases and J by 6 bases, leaving 11 bases between them. The CDR3 sequence is 14 residues long. DNA for the CDR3: TGTGCCAGCAGTTTAACGCAGGATGCCAATGAGCAGTTCTTC. It is translated as CASSLTQDANEQFF.

This sequence joins TRBV20-1 and TRBJ2-2; the match to TRBD2 covers 12 bases. CDR1 and CDR2 from the germline V gene are DFQATT and SNEGSKA (reference sequence). Losses at the gene ends were 6 bases for V and 4 bases for J; bases not matched to a gene: 3. The CDR3 loop spans 14 amino acids. For the CDR3, the DNA is TGCAGTGCCCAACTAGCGGGGGGCACCGGGGAGCTGTTTTTT. Its translation: CSAQLAGGTGELFF.

The sample holds a few counts of this clonotype. This sequence joins TRBV20-1 and TRBJ1-1; TRBD1 matches at 10 bases. The CDR3 length is 13 residues. The V segment lost 5 bases and the J segment 6 bases; nucleotides outside the gene matches: 6. CDR1 DFQATT and CDR2 SNEGSKA come from the germline V gene (reference sequence). CDR3: CSAGDRGNAEAFF. The CDR3 DNA reads as TGCAGTGCTGGGGACAGGGGCAACGCTGAAGCTTTCTTT.